The clone carrying this T cell receptor (beta chain) was counted ten times or more. Its antigen is not known. This CDR3 contains 20 residues. After removal of 3 bases from V and 2 bases from J, the junction contained 18 bases not matched to a gene. The germline V gene encodes CDR1 SGHVS and CDR2 FNYEAQ. The data stem from a study of T cells after yellow fever vaccination. Study outcomes and limitations: Overlap between CD4 and CD8 compartments was detected for a small share of clonotypes. Most clones from primary vaccination were detected again post-booster (approximately 97% CD4, 88% CD8).

By 5'RACE template switching, TCR cDNA was produced, with a universal primer site and UMIs added in the process. MiXCR was run by TCRdb on the 5' RACE reads, yielding one entry per CDR3 protein. The data show roughly 340,000 distinct CDR3 sequences, with approximately 9% seen just once and about 20% held by the top ten. The sequence was collected from a man aged 18 to 29 who received the YFV17D yellow fever vaccine. This rearrangement joins TRBV7-6 to TRBJ2-2, with 7 bases lining up with TRBD1. The sample was PBMCs, taken on the day of the first yellow fever vaccination. CDR3 amino acids: CASSFFLTGKLQRNTGELFF. The CDR3 bases are TGTGCCAGCAGCTTTTTCTTGACAGGGAAGCTCCAAAGAAACACCGGGGAGCTGTTTTTT.